What follows are 5 T cell receptor beta chains derived from one specimen sequenced in a study of cytomegalovirus exposure and HLA in healthy donors. Here immunoSEQ multiplex PCR was the method, and the copy in TCRdb shows in-frame clones only, minus some. This sample has fewer than 200,000 clones, with roughly 85% found just once. The sample was PBMCs. The receptors shown here come from a man between 18 and 35 years old in good health and CMV-seropositive.

V usage is TRBV15 and J usage is TRBJ1-1; 9 nucleotides match TRBD1. Germline-derived CDR1 and CDR2 are LNHNV and YYDKDF (reference sequence). The junction had 7 bases not matched to a gene; V was cut back by 5 bases and J by 3 bases. The CDR3 has 15 amino acids. CDR3 DNA: TGTGCCACCAGCTCCAGATGGACAGGGGACACTGAAGCTTTCTTT. Translation: CATSSRWTGDTEAFF.

This rearrangement joins TRBV11-3 to TRBJ2-7; TRBD1 might be the D (6 bases). Germline V gives CDR1 SGHNT, CDR2 YENEEA. The length of the CDR3 is 14 residues. V was shortened by 5 bases and J by 5 bases, with 16 bases between the two germline ends. CDR3 sequence: CASSARGFENEQYF. DNA of the CDR3: TGTGCCAGCAGCGCCAGGGGTTTTGAGAACGAGCAGTACTTC.

The CDR3: CASGNLLAGGEQYF. In DNA, the CDR3 is TGTGCCAGCGGCAATCTCCTAGCGGGAGGCGAGCAGTACTTC. V and J are TRBV19 and TRBJ2-7, with 11 bases identical to TRBD2. The CDR3 has 14 residues. The J segment lost 6 bases and the V segment lost 9 bases, leaving 10 bases of the junction unmatched. Germline V lookup: CDR1 LNHDA, CDR2 SQIVND (reference sequence).

The chain combines TRBV4-1 with TRBJ1-1; TRBD1 aligns across 8 bases. Trimming took 0 bases from V and 0 from J; bases not matched to a gene: 9. The germline V gene encodes CDR1 MGHRA and CDR2 YSYEKL. The CDR3 covers 18 residues. CDR3 in amino acids: CASSQDGGRDRLNTEAFF. The CDR3 DNA sequence: TGCGCCAGCAGCCAAGATGGGGGTCGGGACAGGCTGAACACTGAAGCTTTCTTT.

This chain uses TRBV5-1 with TRBJ2-7; TRBD1 aligns across 11 bases. With 7 bases clipped from V and 2 bases from J, the junction kept 2 bases outside the gene matches. The CDR3 runs 13 residues. The germline CDR1 and CDR2 sequences are SGHRS and YFSETQ. The DNA for the CDR3 is TGCGCCAGCTCGGGACAGGGGGCCTACGAGCAGTACTTC. As protein: CASSGQGAYEQYF.